The T cell receptor (beta chain) under discussion was sequenced for a study of cytomegalovirus exposure and HLA in healthy donors. Vbeta (60) and Jbeta (13) primers were used in the PCR. Assay used: immunoSEQ multiplex PCR; TCRdb lists only in-frame clones, some missing. In all, the sample yields roughly 60,000 clones. Regarding this clone: The antigen is undetermined.

The junction had 8 bases not matched to a gene; V was cut back by 6 bases and J by 4 bases. The CDR3 has 14 residues. Germline assignment: CDR1 MNHEY and CDR2 SVGAGI. General observations from the study: The only immune exposure information that was available was CMV serostatus.

Sequencing was done on a sample of PBMCs. The clonotype originates from a woman younger than 35 in good health and CMV-seronegative. This rearrangement joins TRBV6-5 to TRBJ2-7; 8 bases align to TRBD1. The chain's CDR3 is CASSSGDRPYEQYF. The DNA for the CDR3 is TGTGCCAGCAGCTCCGGGGACAGGCCTTACGAGCAGTACTTC.